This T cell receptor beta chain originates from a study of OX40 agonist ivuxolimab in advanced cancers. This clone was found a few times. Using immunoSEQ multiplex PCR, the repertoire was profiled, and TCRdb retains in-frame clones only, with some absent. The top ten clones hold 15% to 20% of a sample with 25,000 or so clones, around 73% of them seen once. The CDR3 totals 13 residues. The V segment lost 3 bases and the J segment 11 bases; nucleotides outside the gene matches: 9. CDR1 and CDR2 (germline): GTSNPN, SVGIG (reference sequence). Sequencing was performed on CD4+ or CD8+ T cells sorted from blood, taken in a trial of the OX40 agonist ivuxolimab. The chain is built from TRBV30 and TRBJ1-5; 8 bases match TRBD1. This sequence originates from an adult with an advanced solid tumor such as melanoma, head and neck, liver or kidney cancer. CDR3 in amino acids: CAWRPGGSAAQHF. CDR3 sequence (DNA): TGTGCCTGGAGGCCAGGGGGCTCTGCGGCCCAGCATTTT.